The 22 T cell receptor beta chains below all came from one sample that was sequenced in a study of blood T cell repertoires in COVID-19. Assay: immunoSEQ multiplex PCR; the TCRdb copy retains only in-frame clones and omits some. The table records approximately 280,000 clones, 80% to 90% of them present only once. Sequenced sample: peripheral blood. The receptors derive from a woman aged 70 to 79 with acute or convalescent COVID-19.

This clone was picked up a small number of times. CDR3 nucleotide sequence: TGTGCCAGCAGCTTCTCCGATGGCTACACCTTC. Encoded protein: CASSFSDGYTF. The chain employs TRBV7-9 and TRBJ1-2, with no clear D. This CDR3 has 11 amino acids. V was shortened by 3 bases and J by 6 bases, with 5 bases between the two germline ends. Germline loops: CDR1 SEHNR, CDR2 FQNEAQ (reference sequence).

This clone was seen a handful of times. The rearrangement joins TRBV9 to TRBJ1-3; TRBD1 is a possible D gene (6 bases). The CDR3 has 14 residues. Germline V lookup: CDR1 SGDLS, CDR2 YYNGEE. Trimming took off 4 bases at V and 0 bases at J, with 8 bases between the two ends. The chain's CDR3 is CASSTGSSGNTIYF. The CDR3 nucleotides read TGTGCCAGCAGCACAGGGAGCTCTGGAAACACCATATATTTT.

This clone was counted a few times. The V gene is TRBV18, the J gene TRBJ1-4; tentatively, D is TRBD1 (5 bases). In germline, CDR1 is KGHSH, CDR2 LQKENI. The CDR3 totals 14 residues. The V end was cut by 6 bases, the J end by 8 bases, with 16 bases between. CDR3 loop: CASSGGLSGEKLFF. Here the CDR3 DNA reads TGTGCCAGCTCCGGTGGGCTATCAGGGGAAAAACTGTTTTTT.

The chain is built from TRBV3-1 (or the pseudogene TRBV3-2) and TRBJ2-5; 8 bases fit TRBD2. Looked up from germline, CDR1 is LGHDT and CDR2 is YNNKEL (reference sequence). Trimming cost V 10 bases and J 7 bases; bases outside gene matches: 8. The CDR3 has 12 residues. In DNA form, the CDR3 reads TGTGCCACACGGGGGGGCGTGGTGACCCAGTACTTC. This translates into CATRGGVVTQYF.

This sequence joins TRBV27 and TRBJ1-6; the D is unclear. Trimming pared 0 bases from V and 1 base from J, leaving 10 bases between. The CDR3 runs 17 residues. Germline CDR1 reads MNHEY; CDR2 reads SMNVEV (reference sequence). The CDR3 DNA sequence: TGTGCCAGCAGTTTATCAGGGAGCGGGTCCTATAATTCACCCCTCCACTTT. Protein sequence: CASSLSGSGSYNSPLHF.

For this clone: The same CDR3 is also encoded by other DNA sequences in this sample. CDR3 DNA sequence: TGTGCCAGCAGCCTGACAGTTAATCAGCCCCAGCATTTT. Translated, it gives CASSLTVNQPQHF. The J gene is TRBJ1-5, the V gene TRBV12-3 or TRBV12-4, with a tentative D call TRBD1 (5 bases). CDR3 size: 13 residues. Trimming took 6 bases from V and 4 from J, leaving 10 bases between them.

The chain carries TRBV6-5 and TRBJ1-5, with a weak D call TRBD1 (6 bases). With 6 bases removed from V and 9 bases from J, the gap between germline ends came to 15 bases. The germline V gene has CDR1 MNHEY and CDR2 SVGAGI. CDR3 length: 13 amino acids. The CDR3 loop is CASSLDSLGPQHF. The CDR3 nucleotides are TGTGCCAGCAGCTTGGACAGTTTAGGGCCCCAGCATTTT.

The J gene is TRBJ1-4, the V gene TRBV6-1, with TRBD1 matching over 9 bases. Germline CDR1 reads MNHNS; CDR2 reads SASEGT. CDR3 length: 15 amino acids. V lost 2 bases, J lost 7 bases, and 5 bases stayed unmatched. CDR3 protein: CASSEQDRGGEKLFF. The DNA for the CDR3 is TGTGCCAGCAGTGAACAGGACAGGGGAGGTGAAAAACTGTTTTTT.

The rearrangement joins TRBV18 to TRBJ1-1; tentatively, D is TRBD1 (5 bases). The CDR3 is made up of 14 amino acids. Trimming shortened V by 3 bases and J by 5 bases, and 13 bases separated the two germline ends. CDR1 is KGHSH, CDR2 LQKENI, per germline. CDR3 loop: CASSPAGRGTEAFF. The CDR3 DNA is TGTGCCAGCTCACCGGCCGGCCGGGGGACTGAAGCTTTCTTT.

As DNA, the CDR3 is TGTGCCTCTACAGGGGCAATGGAGACCCAGTACTTC. It specifies CASTGAMETQYF. The chain combines TRBV30 with TRBJ2-5, with 7 bases aligning to TRBD1. Germline V gene lookup returns CDR1 GTSNPN and CDR2 SVGIG (reference sequence). V was pared by 7 bases and J by 5 bases, with 7 bases of the junction left unmatched. This CDR3 has 12 residues.

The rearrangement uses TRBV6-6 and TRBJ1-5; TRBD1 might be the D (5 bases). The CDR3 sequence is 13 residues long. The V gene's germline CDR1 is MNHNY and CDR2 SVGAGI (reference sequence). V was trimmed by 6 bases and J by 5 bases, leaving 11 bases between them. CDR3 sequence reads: CASRWTTDQPQHF. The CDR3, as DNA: TGTGCCAGCAGGTGGACAACTGATCAGCCCCAGCATTTT.

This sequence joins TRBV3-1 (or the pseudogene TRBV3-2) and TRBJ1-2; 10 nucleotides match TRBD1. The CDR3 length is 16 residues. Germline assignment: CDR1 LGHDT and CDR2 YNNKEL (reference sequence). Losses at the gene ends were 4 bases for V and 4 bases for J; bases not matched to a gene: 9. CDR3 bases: TGTGCCAGCAGCCCCCCGGAGAGGACAGGGGGCTATGGCTACACCTTC. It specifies CASSPPERTGGYGYTF.

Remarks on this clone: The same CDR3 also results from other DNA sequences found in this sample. DNA for the CDR3: TGTGCCAGCAGCCCGAGTGGAGGGTCTGGGGCCAACGTCCTGACTTTC. Translation: CASSPSGGSGANVLTF. This sequence joins TRBV7-9 and TRBJ2-6; TRBD2 is a possible D gene (6 bases). Per the germline V gene, CDR1 is SEHNR and CDR2 is FQNEAQ (reference sequence). The ends were cut back, 5 bases at V and 1 base at J, with 12 bases in the middle. The CDR3 consists of 16 residues.

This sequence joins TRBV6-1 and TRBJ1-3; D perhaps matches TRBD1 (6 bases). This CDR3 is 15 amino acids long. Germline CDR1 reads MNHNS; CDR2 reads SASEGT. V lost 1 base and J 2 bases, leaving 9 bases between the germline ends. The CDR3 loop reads CASSEGGGAGNTIYF. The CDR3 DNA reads TGTGCCAGCAGTGAAGGAGGGGGGGCTGGAAACACCATATATTTT.

CDR3 DNA: TGTGCCAGCACCATGACAGGGAGTCAGCCCCAGCATTTT. This gives the protein CASTMTGSQPQHF. V gene TRBV12-3 or TRBV12-4 combines with J gene TRBJ1-5, with TRBD1 matching over 7 bases. The junction had 6 bases not matched to a gene; V was cut back by 7 bases and J by 6 bases. This CDR3 region has 13 residues.

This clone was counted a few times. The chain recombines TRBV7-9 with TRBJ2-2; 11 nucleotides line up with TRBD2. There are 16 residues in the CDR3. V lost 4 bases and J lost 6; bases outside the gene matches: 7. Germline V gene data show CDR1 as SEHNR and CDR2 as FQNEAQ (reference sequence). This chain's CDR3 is CASSSTSGGTAGELFF. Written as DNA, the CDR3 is TGTGCCAGCAGCTCCACTAGCGGGGGAACTGCCGGGGAGCTGTTTTTT.

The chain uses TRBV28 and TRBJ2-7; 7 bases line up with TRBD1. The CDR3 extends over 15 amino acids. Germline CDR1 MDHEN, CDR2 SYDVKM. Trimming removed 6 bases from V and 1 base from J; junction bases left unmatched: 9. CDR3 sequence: CASSPSGTASYEQYF. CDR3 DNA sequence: TGTGCCAGCAGCCCATCCGGGACAGCGTCCTACGAGCAGTACTTC. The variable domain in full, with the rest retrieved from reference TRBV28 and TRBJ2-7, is DVKVTQSSRYLVKRTGEKVFLECVQDMDHENMFWYRQDPGLGLRLIYFSYDVKMKEKGDIPEGYSVSREKKERFSLILESASTNQTSMYLCASSPSGTASYEQYFGPGTRLTVT.

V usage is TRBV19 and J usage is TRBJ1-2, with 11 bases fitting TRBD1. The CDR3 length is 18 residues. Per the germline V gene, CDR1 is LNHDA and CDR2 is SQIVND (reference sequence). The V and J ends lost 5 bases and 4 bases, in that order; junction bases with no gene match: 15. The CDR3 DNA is TGTGCCAGTAGTGTCCTGAGATCCGGGACAGGGGGATTCTATGGCTACACCTTC. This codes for CASSVLRSGTGGFYGYTF.

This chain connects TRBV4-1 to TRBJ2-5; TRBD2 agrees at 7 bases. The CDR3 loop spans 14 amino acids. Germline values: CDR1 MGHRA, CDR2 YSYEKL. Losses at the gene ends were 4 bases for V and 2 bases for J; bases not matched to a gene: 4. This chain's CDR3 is CASSPGTIQETQYF. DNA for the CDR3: TGCGCCAGCAGCCCCGGGACTATTCAAGAGACCCAGTACTTC.

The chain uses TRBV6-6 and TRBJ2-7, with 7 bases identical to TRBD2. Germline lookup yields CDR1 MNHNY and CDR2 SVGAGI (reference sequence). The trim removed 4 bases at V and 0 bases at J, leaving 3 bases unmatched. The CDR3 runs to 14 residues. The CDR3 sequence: CASSLPSGSYEQYF. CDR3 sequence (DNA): TGTGCCAGCAGTTTGCCTAGCGGCTCCTACGAGCAGTACTTC.

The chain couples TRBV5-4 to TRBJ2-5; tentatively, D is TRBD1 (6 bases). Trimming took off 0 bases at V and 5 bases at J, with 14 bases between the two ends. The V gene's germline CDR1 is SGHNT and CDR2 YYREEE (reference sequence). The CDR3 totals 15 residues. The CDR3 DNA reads TGTGCCAGCAGCTTGGAGCAGGGGCCTTTGGAGACCCAGTACTTC. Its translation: CASSLEQGPLETQYF.

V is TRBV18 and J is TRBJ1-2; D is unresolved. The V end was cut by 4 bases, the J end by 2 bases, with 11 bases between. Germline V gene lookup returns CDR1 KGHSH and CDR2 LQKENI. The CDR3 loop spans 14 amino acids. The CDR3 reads CASSLSQANYGYTF. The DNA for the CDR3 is TGTGCCAGCTCACTCAGCCAGGCGAACTATGGCTACACCTTC.